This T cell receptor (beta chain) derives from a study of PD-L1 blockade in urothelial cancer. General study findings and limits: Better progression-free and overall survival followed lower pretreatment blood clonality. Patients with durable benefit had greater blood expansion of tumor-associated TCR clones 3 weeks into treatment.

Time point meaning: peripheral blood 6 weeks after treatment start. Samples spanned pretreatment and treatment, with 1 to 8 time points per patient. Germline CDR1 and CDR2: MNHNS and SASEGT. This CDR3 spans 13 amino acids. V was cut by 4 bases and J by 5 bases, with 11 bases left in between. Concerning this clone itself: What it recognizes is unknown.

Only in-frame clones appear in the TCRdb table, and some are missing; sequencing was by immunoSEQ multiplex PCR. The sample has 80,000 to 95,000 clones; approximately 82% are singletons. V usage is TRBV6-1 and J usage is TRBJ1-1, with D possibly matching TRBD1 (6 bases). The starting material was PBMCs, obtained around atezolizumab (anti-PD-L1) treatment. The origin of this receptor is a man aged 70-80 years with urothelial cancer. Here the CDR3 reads CASSVTGRTEAFF. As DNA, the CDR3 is TGTGCCAGCAGTGTTACAGGGCGTACTGAAGCTTTCTTT.